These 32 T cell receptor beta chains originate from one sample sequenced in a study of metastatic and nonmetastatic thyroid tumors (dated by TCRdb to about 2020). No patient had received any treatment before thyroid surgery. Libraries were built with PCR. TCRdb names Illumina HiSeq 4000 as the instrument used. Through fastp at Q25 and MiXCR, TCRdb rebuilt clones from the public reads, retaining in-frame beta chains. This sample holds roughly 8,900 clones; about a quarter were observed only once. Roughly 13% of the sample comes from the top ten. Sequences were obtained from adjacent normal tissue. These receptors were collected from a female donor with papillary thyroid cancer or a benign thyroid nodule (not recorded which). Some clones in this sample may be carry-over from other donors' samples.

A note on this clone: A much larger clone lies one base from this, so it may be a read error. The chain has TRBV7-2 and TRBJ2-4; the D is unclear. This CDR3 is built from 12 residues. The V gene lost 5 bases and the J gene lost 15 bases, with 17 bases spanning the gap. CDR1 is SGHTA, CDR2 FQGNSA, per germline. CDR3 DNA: TGTGCCAGCAGCACCTACTTGGTAGGTACGTACTTC. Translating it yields CASSTYLVGTYF.

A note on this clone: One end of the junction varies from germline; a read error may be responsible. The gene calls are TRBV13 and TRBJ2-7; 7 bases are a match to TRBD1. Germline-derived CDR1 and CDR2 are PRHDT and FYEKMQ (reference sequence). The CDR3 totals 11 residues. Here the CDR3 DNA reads TGTGCCAGCAGCTTAGGACAGGGGTTTACCTTC. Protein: CASSLGQGFTF.

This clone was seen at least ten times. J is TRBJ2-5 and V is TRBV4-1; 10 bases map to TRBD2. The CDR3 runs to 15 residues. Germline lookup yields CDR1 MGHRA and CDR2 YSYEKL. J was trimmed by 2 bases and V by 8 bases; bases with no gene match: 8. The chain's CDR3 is CASRASGGLQETQYF. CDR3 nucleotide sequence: TGCGCCAGCCGGGCTAGCGGGGGTCTTCAAGAGACCCAGTACTTC.

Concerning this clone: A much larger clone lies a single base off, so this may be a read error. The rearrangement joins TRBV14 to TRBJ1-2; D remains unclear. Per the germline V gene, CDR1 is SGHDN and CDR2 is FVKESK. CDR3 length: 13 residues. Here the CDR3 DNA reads TGTGTCAGCAGCCAATTGAGGGCTTATGGCTACACCTTC. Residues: CVSSQLRAYGYTF.

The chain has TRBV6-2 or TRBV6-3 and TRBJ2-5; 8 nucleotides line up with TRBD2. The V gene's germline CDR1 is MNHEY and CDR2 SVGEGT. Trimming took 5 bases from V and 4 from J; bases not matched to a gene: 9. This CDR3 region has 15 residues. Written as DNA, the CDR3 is TGTGCCAGCAGTACCGACGGGGGGGATCGAGAGACCCAGTACTTC. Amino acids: CASSTDGGDRETQYF.

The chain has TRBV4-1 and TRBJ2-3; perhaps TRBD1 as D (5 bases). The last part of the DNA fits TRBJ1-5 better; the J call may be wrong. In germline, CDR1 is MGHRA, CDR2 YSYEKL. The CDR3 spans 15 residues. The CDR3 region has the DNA TGCGCCAGCAGCCAATTTGGGGCTAGCACAGATACGCAGCATTTT. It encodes CASSQFGASTDTQHF.

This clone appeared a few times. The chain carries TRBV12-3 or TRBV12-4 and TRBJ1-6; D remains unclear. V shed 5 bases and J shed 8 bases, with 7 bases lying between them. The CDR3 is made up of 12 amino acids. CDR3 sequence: CASSPRDSPLHF. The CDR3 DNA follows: TGTGCCAGCAGTCCCCGGGATTCACCCCTCCACTTT.

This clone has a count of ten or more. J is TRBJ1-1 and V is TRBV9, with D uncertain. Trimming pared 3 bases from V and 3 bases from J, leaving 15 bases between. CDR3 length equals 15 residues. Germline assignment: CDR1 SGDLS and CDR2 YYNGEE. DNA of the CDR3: TGTGCCAGCAGCGCGTCCGGGGAGGCCTACACTGAAGCTTTCTTT. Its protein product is CASSASGEAYTEAFF.

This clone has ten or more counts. CDR3 residues: CASREGLAGGPYEQYF. As DNA, the CDR3 is TGTGCCAGCAGGGAGGGACTAGCGGGAGGTCCCTACGAGCAGTACTTC. V is TRBV6-1 and J is TRBJ2-7; 15 nucleotides align to TRBD2. This CDR3 spans 16 amino acids. The V gene end was trimmed by 6 bases and the J gene end by 2 bases; junction bases not matched to a gene: 5. The germline V gene has CDR1 MNHNS and CDR2 SASEGT.

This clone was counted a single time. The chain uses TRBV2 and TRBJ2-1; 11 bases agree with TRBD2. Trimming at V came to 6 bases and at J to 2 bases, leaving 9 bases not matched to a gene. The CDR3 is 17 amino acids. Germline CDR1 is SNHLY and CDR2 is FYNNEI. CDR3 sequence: CASRPGLAGTPYNEQFF. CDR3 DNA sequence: TGTGCCAGCAGACCCGGACTAGCGGGTACCCCCTACAATGAGCAGTTCTTC. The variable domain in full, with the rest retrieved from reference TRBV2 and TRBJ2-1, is EPEVTQTPSHQVTQMGQEVILRCVPISNHLYFYWYRQILGQKVEFLVSFYNNEISEKSEIFDDQFSVERPDGSNFTLKIRSTKLEDSAMYFCASRPGLAGTPYNEQFFGPGTRLTVL.

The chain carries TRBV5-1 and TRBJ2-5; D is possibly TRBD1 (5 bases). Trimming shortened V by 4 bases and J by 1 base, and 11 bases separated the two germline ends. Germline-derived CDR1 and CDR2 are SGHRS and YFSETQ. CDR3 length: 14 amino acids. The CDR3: CASSLPQAQETQYF. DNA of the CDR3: TGCGCCAGCAGCCTGCCACAGGCCCAAGAGACCCAGTACTTC.

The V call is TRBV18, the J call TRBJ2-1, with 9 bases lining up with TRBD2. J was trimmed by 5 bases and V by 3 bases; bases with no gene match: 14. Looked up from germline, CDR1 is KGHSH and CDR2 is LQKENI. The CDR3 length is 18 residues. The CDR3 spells CASSPLVLAGGPDNEQFF. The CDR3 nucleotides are TGTGCCAGCTCACCTTTGGTACTCGCGGGAGGGCCAGACAATGAGCAGTTCTTC.

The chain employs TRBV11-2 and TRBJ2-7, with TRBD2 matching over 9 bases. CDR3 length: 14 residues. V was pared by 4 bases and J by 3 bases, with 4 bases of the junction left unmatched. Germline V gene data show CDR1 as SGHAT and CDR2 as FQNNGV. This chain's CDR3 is CASSWAAGGYEQYF. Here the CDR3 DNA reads TGTGCCAGCAGCTGGGCAGCGGGAGGCTACGAGCAGTACTTC.

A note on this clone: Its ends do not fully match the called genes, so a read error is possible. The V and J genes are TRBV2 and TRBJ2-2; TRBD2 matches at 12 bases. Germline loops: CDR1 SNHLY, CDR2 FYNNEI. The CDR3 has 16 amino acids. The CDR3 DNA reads TGTGCCAGCAGACCCGGACTAGCGGGAACCCCCGGGGAGCTGTTCTTT. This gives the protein CASRPGLAGTPGELFF.

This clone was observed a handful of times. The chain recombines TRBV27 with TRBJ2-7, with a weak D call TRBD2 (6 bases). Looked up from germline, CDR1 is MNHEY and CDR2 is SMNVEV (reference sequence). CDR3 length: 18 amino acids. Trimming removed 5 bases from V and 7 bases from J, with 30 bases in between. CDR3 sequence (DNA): TGTGCCAGCAGTGCGGGGTCTGGGACCGGAGTACCCTGGTGTGAGCAGTACTTC. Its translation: CASSAGSGTGVPWCEQYF.

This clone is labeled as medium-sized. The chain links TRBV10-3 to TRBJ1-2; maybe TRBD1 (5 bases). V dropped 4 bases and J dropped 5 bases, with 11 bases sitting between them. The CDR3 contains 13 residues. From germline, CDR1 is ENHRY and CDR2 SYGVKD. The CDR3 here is CAISGDGAYGYTF. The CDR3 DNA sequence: TGTGCCATCAGTGGTGATGGGGCGTATGGCTACACCTTC.

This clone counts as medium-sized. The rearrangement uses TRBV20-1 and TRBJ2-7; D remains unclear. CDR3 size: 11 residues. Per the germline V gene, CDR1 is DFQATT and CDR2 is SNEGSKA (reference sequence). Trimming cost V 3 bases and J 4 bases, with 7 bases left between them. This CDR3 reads CSASGPYEQYF. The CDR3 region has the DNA TGCAGTGCTAGCGGTCCGTACGAGCAGTACTTC.

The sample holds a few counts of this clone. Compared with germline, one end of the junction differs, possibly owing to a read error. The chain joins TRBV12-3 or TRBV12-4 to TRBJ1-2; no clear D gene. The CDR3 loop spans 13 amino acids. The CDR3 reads CASSLSGEYGYTF. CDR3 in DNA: TGTGCCAGCAGTTTATCTGGGGAATATGGCTACACATTC.

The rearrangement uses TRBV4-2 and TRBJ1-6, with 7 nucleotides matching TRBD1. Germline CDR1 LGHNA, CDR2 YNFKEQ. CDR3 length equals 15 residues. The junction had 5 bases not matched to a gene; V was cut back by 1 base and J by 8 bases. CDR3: CASSQGQGRYSPLHF. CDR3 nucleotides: TGTGCCAGCAGCCAAGGACAGGGCCGTTATTCACCCCTCCACTTT.

The CDR3 coding sequence is TGTGCCAGCAGCGGCAGTTCGGAGCGGGAGGGTATTAGACCCTACGAGCAGTACTTC. Residues: CASSGSSEREGIRPYEQYF. This rearrangement joins TRBV11-2 to TRBJ2-7, with 10 nucleotides matching TRBD2. CDR3 length: 19 residues. V gave up 5 bases and J gave up 2 bases; unmatched junction bases: 18. The V gene's germline CDR1 is SGHAT and CDR2 FQNNGV.

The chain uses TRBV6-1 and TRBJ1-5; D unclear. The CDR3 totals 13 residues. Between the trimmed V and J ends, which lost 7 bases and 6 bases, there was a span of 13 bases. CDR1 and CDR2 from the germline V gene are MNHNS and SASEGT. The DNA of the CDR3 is TGTGCCAGCAATATCATAAGGGCTCAGCCCCAGCATTTT. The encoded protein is CASNIIRAQPQHF.

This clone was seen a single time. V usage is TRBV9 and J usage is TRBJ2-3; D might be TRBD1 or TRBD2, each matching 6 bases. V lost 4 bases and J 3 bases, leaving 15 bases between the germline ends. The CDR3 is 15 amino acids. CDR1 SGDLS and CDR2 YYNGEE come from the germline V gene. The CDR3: CASSSRQGRTDTQYF. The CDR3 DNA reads TGTGCCAGCAGCTCCAGGCAGGGGAGGACAGATACGCAGTATTTT.

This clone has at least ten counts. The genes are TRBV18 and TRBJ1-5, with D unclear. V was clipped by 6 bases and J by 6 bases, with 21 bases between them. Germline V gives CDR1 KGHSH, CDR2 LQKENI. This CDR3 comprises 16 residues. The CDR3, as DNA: TGTGCCAGCTCGTGGGCGGATCCCGGGGAGGGTCAGCCCCAGCATTTT. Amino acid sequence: CASSWADPGEGQPQHF.

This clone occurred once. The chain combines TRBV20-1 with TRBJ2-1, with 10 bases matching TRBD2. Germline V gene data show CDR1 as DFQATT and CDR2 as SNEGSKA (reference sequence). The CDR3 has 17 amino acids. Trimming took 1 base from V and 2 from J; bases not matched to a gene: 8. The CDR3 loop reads CSARVRLAGTPYNEQFF. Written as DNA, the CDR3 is TGCAGTGCTAGAGTCAGACTAGCGGGTACCCCCTACAATGAGCAGTTCTTC.

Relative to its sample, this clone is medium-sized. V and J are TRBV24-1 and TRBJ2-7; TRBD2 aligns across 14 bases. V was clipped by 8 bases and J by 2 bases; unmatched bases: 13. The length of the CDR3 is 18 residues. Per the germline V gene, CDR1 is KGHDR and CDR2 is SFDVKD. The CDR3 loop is CATIRLAGGPRVAYEQYF. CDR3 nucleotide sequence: TGTGCCACCATTCGACTAGCGGGAGGGCCAAGGGTCGCCTACGAGCAGTACTTC.

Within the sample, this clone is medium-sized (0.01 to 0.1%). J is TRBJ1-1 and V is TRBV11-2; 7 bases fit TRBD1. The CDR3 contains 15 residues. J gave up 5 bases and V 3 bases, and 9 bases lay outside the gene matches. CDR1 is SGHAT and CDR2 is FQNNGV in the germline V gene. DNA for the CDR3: TGTGCCAGCAGCTTTGGCAGGACAGGAGGGACTGAAGCTTTCTTT. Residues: CASSFGRTGGTEAFF.

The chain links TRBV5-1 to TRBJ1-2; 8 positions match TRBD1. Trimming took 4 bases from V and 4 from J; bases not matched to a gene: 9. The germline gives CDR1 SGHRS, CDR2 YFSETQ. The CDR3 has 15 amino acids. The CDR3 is CASSPSTGESYGYTF. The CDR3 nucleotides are TGCGCCAGCAGCCCTTCGACAGGGGAGAGCTATGGCTACACCTTC.

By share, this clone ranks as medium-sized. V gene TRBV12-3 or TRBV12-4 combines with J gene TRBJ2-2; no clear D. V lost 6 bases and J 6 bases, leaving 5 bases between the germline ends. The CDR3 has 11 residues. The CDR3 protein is CASRSPGELFF. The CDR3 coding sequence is TGTGCCAGCAGAAGTCCCGGGGAGCTGTTTTTT.

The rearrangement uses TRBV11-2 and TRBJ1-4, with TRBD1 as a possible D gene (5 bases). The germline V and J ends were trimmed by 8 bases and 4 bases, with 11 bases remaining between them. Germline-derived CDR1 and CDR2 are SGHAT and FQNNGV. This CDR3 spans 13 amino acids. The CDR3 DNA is TGTGCCAGCGTGAACGGGGGTAATGAAAAACTGTTTTTT. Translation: CASVNGGNEKLFF. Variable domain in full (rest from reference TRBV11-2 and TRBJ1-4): EAGVAQSPRYKIIEKRQSVAFWCNPISGHATLYWYQQILGQGPKLLIQFQNNGVVDDSQLPKDRFSAERLKGVDSTLKIQPAKLEDSAVYLCASVNGGNEKLFFGSGTQLSVL.

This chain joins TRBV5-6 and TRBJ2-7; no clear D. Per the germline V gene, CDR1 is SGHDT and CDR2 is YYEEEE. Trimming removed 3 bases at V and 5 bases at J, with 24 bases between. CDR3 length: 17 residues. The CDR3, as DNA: TGTGCCAGCAGCTCCACTGTCTTCAGCGTTAGTATCGACGAGCAGTACTTC. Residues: CASSSTVFSVSIDEQYF.

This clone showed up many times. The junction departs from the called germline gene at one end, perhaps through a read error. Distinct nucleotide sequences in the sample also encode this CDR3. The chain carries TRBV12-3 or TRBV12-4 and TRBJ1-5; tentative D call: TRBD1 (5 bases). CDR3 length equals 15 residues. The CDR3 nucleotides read TGCGCCAGCAGTTCAGGTGAGGGGAGCAATCAGCCCCAGCATTTT. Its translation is CASSSGEGSNQPQHF.

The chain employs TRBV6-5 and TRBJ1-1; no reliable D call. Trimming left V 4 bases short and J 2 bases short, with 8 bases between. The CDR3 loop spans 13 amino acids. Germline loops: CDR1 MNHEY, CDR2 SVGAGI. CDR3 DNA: TGTGCCAGCAGTTTTACAGTCAACACTGAAGCTTTCTTT. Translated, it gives CASSFTVNTEAFF.